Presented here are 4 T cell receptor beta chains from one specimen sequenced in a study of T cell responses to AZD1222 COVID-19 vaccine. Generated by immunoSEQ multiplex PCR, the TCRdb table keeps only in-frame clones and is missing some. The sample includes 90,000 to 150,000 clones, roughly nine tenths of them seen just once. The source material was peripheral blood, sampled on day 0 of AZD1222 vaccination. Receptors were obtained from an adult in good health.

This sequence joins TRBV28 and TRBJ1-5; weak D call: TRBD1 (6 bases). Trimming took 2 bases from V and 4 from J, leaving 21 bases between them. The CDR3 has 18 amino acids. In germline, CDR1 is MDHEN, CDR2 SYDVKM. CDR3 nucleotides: TGTGCCAGCAGTTTACCCCCTGTGACAGGTGGGGGGAATCAGCCCCAGCATTTT. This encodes CASSLPPVTGGGNQPQHF.

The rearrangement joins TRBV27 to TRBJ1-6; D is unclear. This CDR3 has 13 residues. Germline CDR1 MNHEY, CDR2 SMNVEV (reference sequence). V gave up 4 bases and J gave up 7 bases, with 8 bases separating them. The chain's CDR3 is CASSWLKNSPLHF. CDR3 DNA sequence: TGTGCCAGCAGTTGGCTCAAGAATTCACCCCTCCACTTT.

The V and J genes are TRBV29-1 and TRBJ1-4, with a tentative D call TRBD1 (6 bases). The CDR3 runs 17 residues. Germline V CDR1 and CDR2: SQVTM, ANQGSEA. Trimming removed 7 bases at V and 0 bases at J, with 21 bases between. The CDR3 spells CSAETLGRGATNEKLFF. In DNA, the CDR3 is TGCAGCGCCGAAACCTTAGGGAGGGGGGCAACTAATGAAAAACTGTTTTTT.

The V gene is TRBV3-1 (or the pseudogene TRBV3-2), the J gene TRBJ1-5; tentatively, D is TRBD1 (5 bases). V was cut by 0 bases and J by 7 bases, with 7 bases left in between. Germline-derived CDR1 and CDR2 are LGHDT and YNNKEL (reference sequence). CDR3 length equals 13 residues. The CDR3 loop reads CASSQDREQPQHF. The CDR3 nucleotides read TGTGCCAGCAGCCAAGACAGGGAACAGCCCCAGCATTTT.